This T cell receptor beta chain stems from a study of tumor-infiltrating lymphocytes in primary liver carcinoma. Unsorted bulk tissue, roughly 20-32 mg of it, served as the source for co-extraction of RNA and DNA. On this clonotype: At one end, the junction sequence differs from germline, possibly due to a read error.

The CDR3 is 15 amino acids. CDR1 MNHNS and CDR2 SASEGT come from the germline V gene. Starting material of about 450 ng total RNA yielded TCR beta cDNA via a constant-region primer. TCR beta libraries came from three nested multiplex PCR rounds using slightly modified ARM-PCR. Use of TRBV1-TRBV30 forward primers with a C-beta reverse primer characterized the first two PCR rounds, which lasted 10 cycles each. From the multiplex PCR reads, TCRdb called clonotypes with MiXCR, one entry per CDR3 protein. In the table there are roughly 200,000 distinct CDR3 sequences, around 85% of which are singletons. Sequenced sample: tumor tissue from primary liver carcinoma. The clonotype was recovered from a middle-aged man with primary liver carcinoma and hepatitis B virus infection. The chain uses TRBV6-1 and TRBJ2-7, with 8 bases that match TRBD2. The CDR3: CASSWKAGEVYDQYF. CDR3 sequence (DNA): TGTGCCAGCAGTTGGAAAGCGGGAGAGGTCTACGACCAGTACTTC.